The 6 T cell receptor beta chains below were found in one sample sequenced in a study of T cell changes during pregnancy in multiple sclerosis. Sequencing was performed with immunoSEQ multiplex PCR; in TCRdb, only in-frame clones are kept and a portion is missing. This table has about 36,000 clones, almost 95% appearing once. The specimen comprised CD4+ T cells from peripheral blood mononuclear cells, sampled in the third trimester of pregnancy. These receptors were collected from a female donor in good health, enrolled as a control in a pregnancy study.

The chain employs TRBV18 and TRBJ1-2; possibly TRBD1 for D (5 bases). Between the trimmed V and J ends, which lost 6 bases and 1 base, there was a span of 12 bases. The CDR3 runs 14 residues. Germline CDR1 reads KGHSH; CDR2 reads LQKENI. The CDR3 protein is CASSATTVNYGYTF. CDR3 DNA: TGTGCCAGCTCCGCGACGACAGTTAACTATGGCTACACCTTC.

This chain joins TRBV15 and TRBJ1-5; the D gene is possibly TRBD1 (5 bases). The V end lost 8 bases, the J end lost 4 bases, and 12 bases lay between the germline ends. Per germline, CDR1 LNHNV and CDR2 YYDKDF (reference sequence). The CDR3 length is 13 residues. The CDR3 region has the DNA TGTGCCACCTCCCAGGGTGGGAATCAGCCCCAGCATTTT. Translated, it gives CATSQGGNQPQHF.

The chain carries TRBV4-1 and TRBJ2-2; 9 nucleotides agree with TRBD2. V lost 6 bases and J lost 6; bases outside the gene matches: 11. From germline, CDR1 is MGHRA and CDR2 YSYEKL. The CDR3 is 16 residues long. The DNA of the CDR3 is TGCGCCAGCAGGGGTTTTCTAGCGGGGTCCCCCGGGGAGCTGTTTTTT. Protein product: CASRGFLAGSPGELFF.

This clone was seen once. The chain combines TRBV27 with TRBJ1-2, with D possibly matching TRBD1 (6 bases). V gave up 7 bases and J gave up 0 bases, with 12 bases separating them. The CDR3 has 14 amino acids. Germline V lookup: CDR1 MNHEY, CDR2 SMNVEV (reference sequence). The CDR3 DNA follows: TGTGCCAGCACCCCAAGGGGGTCTAACTATGGCTACACCTTC. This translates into CASTPRGSNYGYTF.

CDR3 loop: CASRPRGGRANTEAFF. The CDR3 coding sequence is TGTGCCAGCAGGCCCCGGGGAGGGCGCGCAAACACTGAAGCTTTCTTT. The J gene is TRBJ1-1, the V gene TRBV28; D is ambiguous. Trimming shortened V by 6 bases and J by 2 bases, and 19 bases separated the two germline ends. Germline V gene lookup returns CDR1 MDHEN and CDR2 SYDVKM. This CDR3 spans 16 amino acids.

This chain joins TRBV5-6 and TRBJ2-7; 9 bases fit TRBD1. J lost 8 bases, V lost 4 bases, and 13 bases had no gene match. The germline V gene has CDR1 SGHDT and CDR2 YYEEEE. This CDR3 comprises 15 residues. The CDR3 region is CASSKGTGHPTKQYF. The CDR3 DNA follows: TGTGCCAGCAGCAAGGGGACAGGGCATCCTACGAAGCAGTACTTC.